The clone carrying this TCR beta chain was observed a handful of times. The antigen remains undetermined. Germline V CDR1 and CDR2: DFQATT, SNEGSKA (reference sequence). There are 15 residues in the CDR3. With 0 bases removed from V and 1 base from J, the gap between germline ends came to 12 bases. In making diagnoses, clinical symptoms, serum thyroxine and TRAb, thyroid ultrasound and orbital computed tomography were all used. TCR beta CDR3 regions were amplified from RNA transcripts. TCR CDR3 underwent first-round RT-PCR with the HTBI primer set. A single record per CDR3 protein comes from TCRdb applying MiXCR to the multiplex PCR reads. This table has about 380,000 distinct CDR3 sequences, approximately 17% appearing once. This sample is part of a study of T cells in Graves' hyperthyroidism and ophthalmopathy. Overall study results and limits: Ophthalmopathy was predicted by the model a median of approximately 6 months ahead of onset. Within blood appeared most thyroid clonotypes that had expanded above 0.001. Ophthalmopathy was told apart from stable hyperthyroidism by a 13 V-J model.

The sequenced sample was blood. The chain recombines TRBV20-1 with TRBJ2-5; D is uncertain. The receptor's source is a man in his late teens or twenties with Graves' ophthalmopathy. CDR3 in amino acids: CSARDLAAIQETQYF. The CDR3 coding sequence is TGCAGTGCTAGAGATCTGGCTGCTATCCAAGAGACCCAGTACTTC.